This T cell receptor (beta chain) derives from a study of blood T cell repertoires in COVID-19. Per the germline V gene, CDR1 is LNHDA and CDR2 is SQIVND (reference sequence). V was trimmed by 6 bases and J by 1 base, leaving 14 bases between them. The CDR3 extends over 15 amino acids. Measured with immunoSEQ multiplex PCR; TCRdb has only the in-frame clones, and not every one. Found here are about 130,000 clones, roughly three quarters of them singletons; the top ten hold approximately 5.2%. Sequencing input: peripheral blood. The gene calls are TRBV19 and TRBJ2-3; TRBD1 is a possible D gene (6 bases). The clonotype was recovered from a woman aged 70-85 years with COVID-19, enrolled during active disease. CDR3 protein: CASSGQGMGTDTQYF. The CDR3 DNA follows: TGTGCCAGTAGCGGTCAGGGGATGGGCACAGATACGCAGTATTTT.